This T cell receptor beta chain was identified in a study of identifying expanded T cells in peripheral blood. Between the trimmed V and J ends, which lost 8 bases and 1 base, there was a span of 15 bases. Germline lookup yields CDR1 SNHLY and CDR2 FYNNEI. CDR3 length equals 14 residues. Assay: immunoSEQ multiplex PCR; the TCRdb copy retains only in-frame clones and omits some. This sample carries over 85,000 clones, more than 70% of them seen once, and the ten largest clones take roughly an eighth. The genes are TRBV2 and TRBJ2-7; TRBD2 might be the D (6 bases). This clonotype was obtained from a person aged 18-69 years in good health. Sequencing was done on a sample of blood. CDR3 in amino acids: CASSGGRGSYEQYF. In nucleotides, the CDR3 is TGTGCCAGCTCTGGGGGGAGAGGGTCCTACGAGCAGTACTTC.